This T cell receptor beta chain was captured in a study of blood T cell repertoires in COVID-19. On the study more broadly: There were acute and convalescent COVID-19 samples, and they came from the United States, Italy and Spain. Nucleic acid was either cDNA or gDNA, and it came from T cells, B-cell-depleted T cells, or PBMCs.

Original data processing: Amplification of reference gene primers was used by the study to estimate nucleated cell counts. Here immunoSEQ multiplex PCR was the method, and the copy in TCRdb shows in-frame clones only, minus some. The DNA gave D and trimming, while V, J and clone size come from that table. The data contain approximately 220,000 clones, 65% to 85% of them singletons. CDR1 and CDR2 (germline): LNHDA, SQIVND (reference sequence). CDR3 length equals 15 residues. The junction had 5 bases not matched to a gene; V was cut back by 3 bases and J by 5 bases. The sample consisted of peripheral blood. The V gene is TRBV19, the J gene TRBJ1-4; 8 positions agree with TRBD1. This TCR derives from a woman in her twenties or thirties who had recovered from COVID-19. This CDR3 is CASSISPGGNEKLFF. The CDR3 bases are TGTGCCAGTAGTATCTCGCCAGGGGGCAATGAAAAACTGTTTTTT.